The 27 T cell receptor beta chains below come from one sample, sequenced in a study of cytomegalovirus exposure and HLA in healthy donors. This PCR relied on a set of 60 Vbeta primers and 13 Jbeta primers. Sequencing used immunoSEQ multiplex PCR; TCRdb keeps in-frame clones, though not all of them. Of just over 200,000 clones in the sample, approximately 80% were seen once. The specimen sequenced was PBMCs. These receptors all come from a man aged 50-60 years in good health and CMV-seronegative.

This chain connects TRBV9 to TRBJ1-1; TRBD1 is a possible D gene (5 bases). CDR1 is SGDLS and CDR2 is YYNGEE in the germline V gene. The CDR3 is 15 amino acids. V shed 3 bases and J shed 3 bases, with 15 bases lying between them. DNA of the CDR3: TGTGCCAGCAGCGCCAACCTTAGGGGCTACACTGAAGCTTTCTTT. Amino acids: CASSANLRGYTEAFF. Using reference TRBV9 and TRBJ1-1 for the parts outside the CDR3, the full variable domain is DSGVTQTPKHLITATGQRVTLRCSPRSGDLSVYWYQQSLDQGLQFLIQYYNGEERAKGNILERFSAQQFPDLHSELNLSSLELGDSALYFCASSANLRGYTEAFFGQGTRLTVV.

The chain links TRBV29-1 to TRBJ2-6; 10 bases are a match to TRBD2. Germline V gives CDR1 SQVTM, CDR2 ANQGSEA. Unmatched junction bases numbered 8, after V lost 7 bases and J lost 2 bases. The CDR3 spans 16 residues. The CDR3 sequence: CSATPSGRTGANVLTF. CDR3 nucleotides: TGCAGCGCCACGCCTAGCGGGAGAACTGGGGCCAACGTCCTGACTTTC.

This clone is a singleton in its sample. The chain combines TRBV27 with TRBJ2-2; 7 bases fit TRBD2. J lost 0 bases, V lost 4 bases, and 11 bases had no gene match. The V gene's germline CDR1 is MNHEY and CDR2 SMNVEV (reference sequence). The CDR3 extends over 18 amino acids. This chain's CDR3 is CASSSDFGAGANTGELFF. CDR3 nucleotides: TGTGCCAGCAGTTCCGATTTTGGGGCGGGAGCGAACACCGGGGAGCTGTTTTTT.

This chain links TRBV28 with TRBJ1-5; D is undetermined. CDR1 MDHEN and CDR2 SYDVKM come from the germline V gene. V lost 6 bases, J lost 3 bases, and 6 bases lay in between. The CDR3 contains 12 residues. The CDR3 protein is CASRTPNQPQHF. CDR3 DNA sequence: TGTGCCAGCAGGACACCCAATCAGCCCCAGCATTTT.

This clone was seen a few times. The rearrangement uses TRBV7-2 and TRBJ2-7, with 7 positions matching TRBD2. After removal of 0 bases from V and 2 bases from J, the junction contained 1 base not matched to a gene. Germline CDR1 and CDR2: SGHTA and FQGNSA. This CDR3 is 14 amino acids long. The CDR3 nucleotides read TGTGCCAGCAGCTTAGCGGGAGGGCCCTACGAGCAGTACTTC. This sequence encodes CASSLAGGPYEQYF.

This rearrangement joins TRBV7-6 to TRBJ2-7; 10 bases are shared with TRBD1. The CDR3 has 18 amino acids. The V segment lost 5 bases and the J segment 2 bases; nucleotides outside the gene matches: 15. CDR1 is SGHVS and CDR2 is FNYEAQ in the germline V gene. The CDR3 sequence is CASSPPGPGDRGTYEQYF. The CDR3 DNA follows: TGTGCCAGCAGCCCCCCTGGGCCTGGGGACAGGGGAACCTACGAGCAGTACTTC.

This clone was recorded a few times. The J gene is TRBJ2-5, the V gene TRBV7-9, with 8 bases that match TRBD1. The tail of the sequence fits TRBJ2-7 better, so the J call may be wrong. The germline gives CDR1 SEHNR, CDR2 FQNEAQ (reference sequence). The CDR3 is made up of 16 amino acids. CDR3 sequence (DNA): TGTGCCAGCAGCGCCAGCAGAGGACAGGGTGGCTACGAGCAGTACTTC. Amino acids: CASSASRGQGGYEQYF.

The V gene is TRBV5-1, the J gene TRBJ2-2; 9 nucleotides line up with TRBD2. The CDR3 consists of 16 residues. Germline V gene data show CDR1 as SGHRS and CDR2 as YFSETQ. With 3 bases clipped from V and 6 bases from J, the junction kept 9 bases outside the gene matches. CDR3 DNA: TGCGCCAGCAGCTCGGGACTAGCCCTCAACGCCGGGGAGCTGTTTTTT. Amino acid sequence: CASSSGLALNAGELFF.

The V gene is TRBV5-1, the J gene TRBJ1-1, with TRBD1 identical over 10 bases. The CDR3 loop spans 14 amino acids. Germline assignment: CDR1 SGHRS and CDR2 YFSETQ. V gave up 5 bases and J gave up 4 bases; unmatched junction bases: 5. DNA for the CDR3: TGCGCCAGCAGAAGGGACAGGGGAAGCACTGAAGCTTTCTTT. It yields the protein CASRRDRGSTEAFF.

Remarks on this clone: The germline gene is not matched at one end of the junction; a read error may be the cause. The V gene is TRBV7-7, the J gene TRBJ2-5, with 7 bases aligning to TRBD1. Germline assignment: CDR1 SSHAT and CDR2 FNYEAQ (reference sequence). This CDR3 has 12 amino acids. The CDR3 DNA sequence: TGTGCTAGCAGCCAGGGGGTGGCCAGCCTGGACTTC. Amino acid sequence: CASSQGVASLDF.

The chain carries TRBV9 and TRBJ1-1; 10 nucleotides match TRBD1. V dropped 4 bases and J dropped 0; count of bases not matched to a gene: 9. The CDR3 spans 17 residues. The germline V gene encodes CDR1 SGDLS and CDR2 YYNGEE. The CDR3 reads CASSPRQGAALNTEAFF. In DNA form, the CDR3 reads TGTGCCAGCAGCCCGAGACAGGGGGCGGCCCTGAACACTGAAGCTTTCTTT.

This sequence joins TRBV19 and TRBJ2-7; 12 nucleotides match TRBD1. Germline V CDR1 and CDR2: LNHDA, SQIVND (reference sequence). The CDR3 is made up of 16 amino acids. V shed 3 bases, J shed 5 bases, and the junction held 8 bases outside the gene matches. The CDR3 coding sequence is TGTGCCAGTAGTATGAAAGGGACAGGGGGCGTGGACGAGCAGTACTTC. It specifies CASSMKGTGGVDEQYF.

The V call is TRBV6-6, the J call TRBJ2-5, with a weak D call TRBD2 (6 bases). The CDR3 contains 13 residues. Germline CDR1 and CDR2: MNHNY and SVGAGI (reference sequence). Trimming shortened V by 6 bases and J by 11 bases, and 19 bases separated the two germline ends. The CDR3 DNA reads as TGTGCCAGCAGCCGCGAGGGCGGGGTGCGGCAGTACTTC. Translation gives CASSREGGVRQYF.

The chain recombines TRBV5-1 with TRBJ2-5; TRBD2 matches at 8 bases. Per germline, CDR1 SGHRS and CDR2 YFSETQ. After removal of 3 bases from V and 2 bases from J, the junction contained 3 bases not matched to a gene. The CDR3 contains 14 residues. CDR3 nucleotide sequence: TGCGCCAGCAGCTCGGGGGGGTCGCAAGAGACCCAGTACTTC. Translating gives CASSSGGSQETQYF.

This chain connects TRBV28 to TRBJ2-5; 12 positions match TRBD1. Gene TRBJ2-7 matches the end of the DNA better, so the J call may be wrong. The CDR3 sequence is 17 residues long. Germline-derived CDR1 and CDR2 are MDHEN and SYDVKM. The CDR3 DNA reads TGTGCCAGCACCGGGACAGGGGGCGTCGGGAGGGCCTACGAGCAGTACTTC. This codes for CASTGTGGVGRAYEQYF.

This clone was counted only a few times. Mismatch with germline at one junction end may stem from a read error. This chain connects TRBV12-5 to TRBJ1-1; D gene unclear. This CDR3 contains 10 residues. The germline gives CDR1 LGHNT, CDR2 FRNRAP. The CDR3 nucleotides are TGTGCTAGTGGTTTGGAGAAGCCGGTCTTT. This gives the protein CASGLEKPVF.

There are a few counts of this clone. The rearrangement uses TRBV6-5 and TRBJ1-2, with a weak D call TRBD1 (6 bases). V lost 5 bases, J lost 8 bases, and 18 bases lay in between. The germline V gene has CDR1 MNHEY and CDR2 SVGAGI. CDR3 length equals 14 residues. DNA of the CDR3: TGTGCCAGCAGTCCCCATTGGGAGGGGGGAGGCTACACCTTC. It is translated as CASSPHWEGGGYTF.

The chain links TRBV5-1 to TRBJ2-1, with TRBD2 as a possible D gene (5 bases). CDR3 size: 15 residues. V dropped 0 bases and J dropped 3 bases, with 10 bases sitting between them. Germline-derived CDR1 and CDR2 are SGHRS and YFSETQ. Here the CDR3 reads CASSLADDYYNEQFF. CDR3 sequence (DNA): TGCGCCAGCAGCTTGGCCGATGACTACTACAATGAGCAGTTCTTC.

This clone was counted a few times. The genes are TRBV7-6 and TRBJ1-1; no definite D call. Germline values: CDR1 SGHVS, CDR2 FNYEAQ. Trimming removed 1 base at V and 2 bases at J, with 5 bases between. This CDR3 has 13 residues. CDR3 bases: TGTGCCAGCAGCTTAGACACCAACACTGAAGCTTTCTTT. Amino acid sequence: CASSLDTNTEAFF.

The chain combines TRBV5-8 with TRBJ2-1; TRBD2 matches at 7 bases. V lost 1 base, J lost 2 bases, and 3 bases stayed unmatched. The CDR3 has 15 amino acids. Germline values: CDR1 SGHTS, CDR2 YDEGEE. The CDR3 DNA is TGTGCCAGCAGCTTGTGGCTAGCGGCCTACAATGAGCAGTTCTTC. Translated: CASSLWLAAYNEQFF.

This chain links TRBV15 with TRBJ1-1, with D possibly TRBD1 on 5 matching bases. V was shortened by 0 bases and J by 0 bases, with 11 bases between the two germline ends. The CDR3 length is 16 residues. The germline CDR1 and CDR2 sequences are LNHNV and YYDKDF (reference sequence). CDR3 amino acids: CATSRDLGGMNTEAFF. In DNA form, the CDR3 reads TGTGCCACCAGCAGAGATCTGGGGGGGATGAACACTGAAGCTTTCTTT.

The V gene is TRBV29-1, the J gene TRBJ2-5; 14 nucleotides agree with TRBD2. Germline V gene lookup returns CDR1 SQVTM and CDR2 ANQGSEA. CDR3 length: 14 residues. The CDR3 nucleotides read TGCAATCCCGGACTAGCGGGAGGCCAAGAGACCCAGTACTTC. As protein: CNPGLAGGQETQYF.

This rearrangement joins TRBV7-6 to TRBJ1-2, with no clear D. The germline gives CDR1 SGHVS, CDR2 FNYEAQ. The V end lost 4 bases, the J end lost 4 bases, and 13 bases lay between the germline ends. CDR3 size: 14 residues. CDR3 sequence: CASSSSPLVYGYTF. The CDR3 nucleotides read TGTGCCAGCAGCTCCTCGCCACTTGTCTATGGCTACACCTTC.

V and J are TRBV28 and TRBJ2-1, with 9 bases aligning to TRBD2. The germline V gene has CDR1 MDHEN and CDR2 SYDVKM. The J segment lost 9 bases and the V segment lost 3 bases, leaving 6 bases of the junction unmatched. The CDR3 has 14 amino acids. The CDR3 protein is CASSLRLAGFEQFF. CDR3 in DNA: TGTGCCAGCAGTTTGAGGCTAGCGGGATTTGAGCAGTTCTTC. Drawing the rest from reference TRBV28 and TRBJ2-1, the complete variable domain is DVKVTQSSRYLVKRTGEKVFLECVQDMDHENMFWYRQDPGLGLRLIYFSYDVKMKEKGDIPEGYSVSREKKERFSLILESASTNQTSMYLCASSLRLAGFEQFFGPGTRLTVL.

This chain uses TRBV6-6 with TRBJ2-1; 7 bases are a match to TRBD1. Germline-derived CDR1 and CDR2 are MNHNY and SVGAGI (reference sequence). V shed 1 base and J 7 bases; nucleotides not matched to a gene: 7. There are 15 residues in the CDR3. This chain's CDR3 is CASSYLQGLLNEQFF. In DNA form, the CDR3 reads TGTGCCAGCAGTTACTTACAGGGGTTGTTGAATGAGCAGTTCTTC.

The V call is TRBV15, the J call TRBJ2-7; 12 positions match TRBD2. This CDR3 is built from 17 residues. With 4 bases clipped from V and 0 bases from J, the junction kept 7 bases outside the gene matches. CDR1 and CDR2 from the germline V gene are LNHNV and YYDKDF (reference sequence). The CDR3 region has the DNA TGTGCCACCAGCAAACATCTAGCGGGAGGGAGCTCCTACGAGCAGTACTTC. Translated: CATSKHLAGGSSYEQYF. Supplemented by reference TRBV15 and TRBJ2-7, the full variable domain reads DAMVIQNPRYQVTQFGKPVTLSCSQTLNHNVMYWYQQKSSQAPKLLFHYYDKDFNNEADTPDNFQSRRPNTSFCFLDIRSPGLGDTAMYLCATSKHLAGGSSYEQYFGPGTRLTVT.

Concerning this clone: This sample also contains other DNA sequences that code for the same CDR3. The V gene is TRBV28, the J gene TRBJ2-7; 7 positions agree with TRBD2. The CDR3 has 16 amino acids. V dropped 6 bases and J dropped 7; count of bases not matched to a gene: 18. Germline CDR1 is MDHEN and CDR2 is SYDVKM. The CDR3 spells CASSSTGGTNHYEQYF. CDR3 nucleotide sequence: TGTGCCAGCAGCTCAACTGGTGGGACTAACCACTATGAGCAGTACTTC.